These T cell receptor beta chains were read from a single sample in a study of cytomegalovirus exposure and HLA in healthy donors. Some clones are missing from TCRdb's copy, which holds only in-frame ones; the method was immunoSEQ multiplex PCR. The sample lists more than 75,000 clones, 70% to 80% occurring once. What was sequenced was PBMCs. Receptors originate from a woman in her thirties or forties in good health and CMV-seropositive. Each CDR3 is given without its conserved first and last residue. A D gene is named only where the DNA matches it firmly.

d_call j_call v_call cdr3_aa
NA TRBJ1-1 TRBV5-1 ASSPRGGETEAF
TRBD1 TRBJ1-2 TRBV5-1 ASSKAWTGDFNYGYT
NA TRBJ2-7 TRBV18 ASSPGDEQY
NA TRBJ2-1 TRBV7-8 ASSLRLDAGQF
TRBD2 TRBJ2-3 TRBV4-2 ASSQDGRAVEQY
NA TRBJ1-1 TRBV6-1 ASGDRNPNTEAF
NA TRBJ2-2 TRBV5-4 ASSLWLVYASGELF
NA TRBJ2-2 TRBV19 ASSILGPDTSGELF
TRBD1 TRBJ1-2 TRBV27 ASSRDRGYGYT
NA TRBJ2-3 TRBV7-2 ASSLAGARSTDTQY
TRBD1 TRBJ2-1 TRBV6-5 ASRSGQGIENEQF
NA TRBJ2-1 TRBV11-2 ADRLGDEQF
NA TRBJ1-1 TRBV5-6 ASSPRGGHTEAF
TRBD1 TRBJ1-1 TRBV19 ASSSPTGGRTEAF
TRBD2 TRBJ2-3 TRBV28 ASSLGVAGGGTQY
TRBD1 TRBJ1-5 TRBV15 ATRDGGQGVNQPQH
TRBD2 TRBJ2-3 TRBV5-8 ASSRNNGLAGRTDTQY
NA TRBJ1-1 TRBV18 ASSPPVTGLGEAF
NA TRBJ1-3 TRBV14 ASSQWARGSGNTIY
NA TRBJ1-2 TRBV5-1 ASSFGWDGYT
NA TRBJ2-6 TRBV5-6 ASSFGAGANVLT
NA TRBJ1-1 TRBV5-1 ASSSSGGNTEAF
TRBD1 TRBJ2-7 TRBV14 ASSRDRAYEQY
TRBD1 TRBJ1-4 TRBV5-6 ASSPGQATGEKLF
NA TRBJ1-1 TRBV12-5 ASALPGDTEAF
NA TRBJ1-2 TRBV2 ASNRGVGGYT
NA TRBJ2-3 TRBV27 ASSLGASPITDTQY
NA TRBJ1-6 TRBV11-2 ASSLGSVLRNSPLH
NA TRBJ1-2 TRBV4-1 ASSQERGWDYGYT
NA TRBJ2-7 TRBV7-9 SSSLEAQEQY
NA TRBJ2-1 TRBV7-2 ASSLGAGYNEQF
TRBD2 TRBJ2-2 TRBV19 ATNHLGLAGAGELF
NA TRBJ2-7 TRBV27 ASSLYGQWTTRSYEQY
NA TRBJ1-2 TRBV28 ASSSFGYT
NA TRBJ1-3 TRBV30 AWELSSGNTIY
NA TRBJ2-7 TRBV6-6 ASSYSLRDTTYEQY
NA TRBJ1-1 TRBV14 ASSAWGVNTEAF
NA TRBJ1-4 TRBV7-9 ASSLGDTATNEKLF
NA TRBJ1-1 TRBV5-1 ASSLHRTEAF
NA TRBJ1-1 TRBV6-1 ASGGYLGMNTEAF
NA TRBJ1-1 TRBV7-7 ASSSLQGSEAF
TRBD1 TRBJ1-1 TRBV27 ASSLGTGGNTEAF
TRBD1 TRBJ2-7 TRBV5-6 ASSWGTGDEQY
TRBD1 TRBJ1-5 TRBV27 ASSLQGASNQPQH
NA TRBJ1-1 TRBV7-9 ASSVSPEAF
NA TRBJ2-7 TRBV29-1 SAGNAYEQY
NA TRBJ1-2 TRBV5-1 ASSPQTAGGYT
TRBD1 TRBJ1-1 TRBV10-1 ASSDRDRGHTEAF
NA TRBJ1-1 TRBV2 ASSGDSGLLIAF
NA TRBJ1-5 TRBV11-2 ASSFGGESNQPQH